This entry concerns a single TCR beta chain. Patients were ineligible given autoimmune disease history or systemic immunosuppression. The data derive from a study of OX40 agonist ivuxolimab in advanced cancers. Study as a whole: Dose-escalation patients' cancers were hepatocellular carcinoma, melanoma, renal cell or head and neck cancer. One patient with hepatocellular carcinoma and two with cutaneous melanoma, three in all, had partial responses.

V was trimmed by 1 base and J by 0 bases, leaving 7 bases between them. The V gene's germline CDR1 is SEHNR and CDR2 FQNEAQ (reference sequence). The CDR3 runs 15 residues. Assay used: immunoSEQ multiplex PCR; TCRdb lists only in-frame clones, some missing. The data contain fewer than 120,000 clones, 89% of them singletons. The rearrangement joins TRBV7-9 to TRBJ1-3, with D unclear. Sequences were derived from CD4+ or CD8+ T cells sorted from blood, sampled in a trial of the OX40 agonist ivuxolimab. The receptor was isolated from an adult with an advanced solid tumor such as melanoma, head and neck, liver or kidney cancer. CDR3 sequence: CASSLDPISGNTIYF. CDR3 sequence (DNA): TGTGCCAGCAGCTTAGACCCAATCTCTGGAAACACCATATATTTT.